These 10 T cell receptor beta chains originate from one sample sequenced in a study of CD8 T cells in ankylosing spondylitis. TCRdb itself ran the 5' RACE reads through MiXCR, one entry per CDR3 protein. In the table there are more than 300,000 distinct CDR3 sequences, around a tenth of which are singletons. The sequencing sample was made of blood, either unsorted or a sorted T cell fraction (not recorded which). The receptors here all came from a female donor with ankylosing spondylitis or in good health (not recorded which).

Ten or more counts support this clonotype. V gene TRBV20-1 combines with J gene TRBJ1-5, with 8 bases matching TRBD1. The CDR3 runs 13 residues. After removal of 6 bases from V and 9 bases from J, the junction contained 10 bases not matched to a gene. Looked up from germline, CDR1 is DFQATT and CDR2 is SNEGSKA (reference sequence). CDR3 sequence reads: CSAKDRGPWPQHF. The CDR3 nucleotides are TGCAGTGCCAAAGACAGGGGCCCATGGCCCCAGCATTTT.

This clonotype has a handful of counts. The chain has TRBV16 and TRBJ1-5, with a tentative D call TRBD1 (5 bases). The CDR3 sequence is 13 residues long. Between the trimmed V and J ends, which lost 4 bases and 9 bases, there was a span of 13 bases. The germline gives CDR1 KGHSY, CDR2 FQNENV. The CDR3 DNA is TGTGCCAGCAGCCCAAGGACGGGGCGGCCCCAGCATTTT. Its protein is CASSPRTGRPQHF.

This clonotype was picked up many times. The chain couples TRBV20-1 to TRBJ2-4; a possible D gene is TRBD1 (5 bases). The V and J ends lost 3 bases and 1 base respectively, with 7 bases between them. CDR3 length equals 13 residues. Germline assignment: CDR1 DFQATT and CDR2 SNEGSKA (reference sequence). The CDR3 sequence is CSARKGAKNIQYF. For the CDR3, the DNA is TGCAGTGCTAGGAAGGGGGCCAAAAACATTCAGTACTTC.

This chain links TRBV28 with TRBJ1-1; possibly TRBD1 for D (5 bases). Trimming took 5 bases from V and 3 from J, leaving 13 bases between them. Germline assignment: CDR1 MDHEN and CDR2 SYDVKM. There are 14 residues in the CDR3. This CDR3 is CASSPPTVYTEAFF. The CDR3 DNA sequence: TGTGCCAGCAGTCCCCCGACAGTATACACTGAAGCTTTCTTT.

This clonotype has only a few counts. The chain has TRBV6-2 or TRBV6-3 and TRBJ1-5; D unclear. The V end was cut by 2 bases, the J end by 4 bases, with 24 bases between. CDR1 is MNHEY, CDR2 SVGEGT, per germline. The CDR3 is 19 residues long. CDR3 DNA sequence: TGTGCCAGCAGTTACAGGAACACCGGGCTTACTTTATGGAATCAGCCCCAGCATTTT. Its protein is CASSYRNTGLTLWNQPQHF.

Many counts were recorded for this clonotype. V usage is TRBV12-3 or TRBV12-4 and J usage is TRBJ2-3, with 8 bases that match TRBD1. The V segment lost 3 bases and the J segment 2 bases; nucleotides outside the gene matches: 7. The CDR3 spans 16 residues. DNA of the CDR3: TGTGCCAGCAGTTTTCCGACAGGGGAATACACAGATACGCAGTATTTT. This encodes CASSFPTGEYTDTQYF.

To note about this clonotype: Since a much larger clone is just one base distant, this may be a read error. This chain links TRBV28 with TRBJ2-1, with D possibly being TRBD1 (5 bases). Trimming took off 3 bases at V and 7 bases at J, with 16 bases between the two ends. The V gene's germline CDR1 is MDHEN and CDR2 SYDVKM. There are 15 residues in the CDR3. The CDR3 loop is CASSFLGVLGNEQFF. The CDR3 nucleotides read TGTGCCAGCAGTTTCTTAGGGGTCCTCGGGAATGAGCAGTTCTTC.

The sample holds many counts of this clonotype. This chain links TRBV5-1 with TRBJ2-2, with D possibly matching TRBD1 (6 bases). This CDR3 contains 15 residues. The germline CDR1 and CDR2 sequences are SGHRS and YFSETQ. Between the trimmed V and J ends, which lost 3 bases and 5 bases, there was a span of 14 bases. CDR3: CASSSAQGLTGELFF. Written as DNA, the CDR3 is TGCGCCAGCAGCTCTGCCCAGGGGTTAACCGGGGAGCTGTTTTTT.

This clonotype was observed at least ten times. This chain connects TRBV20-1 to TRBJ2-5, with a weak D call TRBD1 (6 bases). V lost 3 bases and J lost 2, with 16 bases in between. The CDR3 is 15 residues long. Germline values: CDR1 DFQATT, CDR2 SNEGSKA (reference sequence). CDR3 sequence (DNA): TGCAGTGCTAGCGTAACCGGGACAAGACAAGAGACCCAGTACTTC. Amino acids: CSASVTGTRQETQYF.

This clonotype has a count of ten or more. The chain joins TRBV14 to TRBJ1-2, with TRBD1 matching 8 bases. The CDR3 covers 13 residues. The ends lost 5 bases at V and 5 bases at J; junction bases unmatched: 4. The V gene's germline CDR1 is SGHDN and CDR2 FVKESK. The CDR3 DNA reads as TGTGCCAGCAGCACCGGGACAGGTTATGGCTACACCTTC. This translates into CASSTGTGYGYTF. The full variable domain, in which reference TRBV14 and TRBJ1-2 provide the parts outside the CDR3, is EAGVTQFPSHSVIEKGQTVTLRCDPISGHDNLYWYRRVMGKEIKFLLHFVKESKQDESGMPNNRFLAERTGGTYSTLKVQPAELEDSGVYFCASSTGTGYGYTFGSGTRLTVV.